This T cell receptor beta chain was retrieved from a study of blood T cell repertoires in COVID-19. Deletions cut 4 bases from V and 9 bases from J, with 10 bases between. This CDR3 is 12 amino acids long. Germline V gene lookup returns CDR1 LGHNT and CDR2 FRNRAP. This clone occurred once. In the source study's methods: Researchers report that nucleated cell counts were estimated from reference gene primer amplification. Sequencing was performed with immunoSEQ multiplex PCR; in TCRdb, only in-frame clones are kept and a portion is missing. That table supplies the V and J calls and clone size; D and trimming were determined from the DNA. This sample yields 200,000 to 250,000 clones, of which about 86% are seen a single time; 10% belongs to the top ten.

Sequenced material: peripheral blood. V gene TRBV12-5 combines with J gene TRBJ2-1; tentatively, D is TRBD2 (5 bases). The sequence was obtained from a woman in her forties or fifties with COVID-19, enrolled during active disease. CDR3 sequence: CASGSIGIEQFF. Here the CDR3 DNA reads TGTGCTAGTGGTTCGATCGGGATTGAGCAGTTCTTC.